Listed below are T cell receptor beta chains from one sample, sequenced in a study of identifying expanded T cells in peripheral blood. TCRdb's table, derived via immunoSEQ multiplex PCR, lists solely in-frame clones and lacks some. The table has 90,000 to 95,000 clones, around 90% seen once; the top ten hold about 6%. The material sequenced was blood. The receptors shown here come from a person between 18 and 75 years old in good health. Both conserved end residues are part of each CDR3. The order of the fields is D gene, clone size, V gene, CDR3 length, J gene, CDR3 DNA, CDR3 protein. A D gene is named only where the DNA matches it firmly. The size of a clone is reported for some rows only, either as once, few or many, or as a class for expanded clones.

>NA|NA|TRBV9|12|TRBJ2-5
TGTGCCAGCAGCGTAGTAGGAGAGACCCAGTACTTC
CASSVVGETQYF
>TRBD1|NA|TRBV5-5|13|TRBJ1-2
TGTGCCAGCAGTGAGACAGGGGACTATGGCTACACCTTC
CASSETGDYGYTF
>TRBD1|NA|TRBV4-1|16|TRBJ1-5
TGCGCCAGCAGCCCTGGACAGGGGGCGGTCAATCAGCCCCAGCATTTT
CASSPGQGAVNQPQHF
>NA|once|TRBV27|14|TRBJ1-5
TGTGCCAGCAGTTTTGGGGGTAGCAATCAGCCCCAGCATTTT
CASSFGGSNQPQHF
>TRBD1|NA|TRBV10-3|14|TRBJ1-1
TGTGCCACCGCTAGGGACAGGGGGAACACTGAAGCTTTCTTT
CATARDRGNTEAFF
>NA|NA|TRBV5-1|12|TRBJ2-7
TGCGCCAGCAGGGGGGGACGGAACGAGCAGTACTTC
CASRGGRNEQYF
>NA|NA|TRBV6-1|13|TRBJ1-1
TGTGCCAGCAGTCTGACCTTATTCACTGAAGCTTTCTTT
CASSLTLFTEAFF
>NA|NA|TRBV18|13|TRBJ1-5
TGTGCCAGCTCGCCAGGGGAGGATCAGCCCCAGCATTTT
CASSPGEDQPQHF
>NA|NA|TRBV2|15|TRBJ1-5
TGTGCCAGCAGTCTGGACACCGATAGCAATCAGCCCCAGCATTTT
CASSLDTDSNQPQHF
>NA|NA|TRBV27|15|TRBJ2-1
TGTGCCAGCAGTGATCCGGGACCCCTGGCCAATGAGCAGTTCTTC
CASSDPGPLANEQFF
>NA|NA|TRBV7-9|12|TRBJ2-5
TGTGCCAGCAGCTTGACTCAAGAGACCCAGTACTTC
CASSLTQETQYF
>NA|NA|TRBV20-1|11|TRBJ2-3
TGCAGTGCCCGTCACACAGATACGCAGTATTTT
CSARHTDTQYF
>NA|NA|TRBV6-5|14|TRBJ2-2
TGTGCCAGCAGTTACGCCGCGAACACCGGGGAGCTGTTTTTT
CASSYAANTGELFF
>TRBD1|NA|TRBV29-1|15|TRBJ2-3
TGCAGCGTTGATGGGACAGGGGGTGGCACAGATACGCAGTATTTT
CSVDGTGGGTDTQYF
>TRBD2|NA|TRBV27|17|TRBJ2-1
TGTGCCAGCAGTCCACTGCAGGGGCTAGCGGGCGTCAATGAGCAGTTCTTC
CASSPLQGLAGVNEQFF
>NA|NA|TRBV7-2|14|TRBJ2-2
TGTGCCAGCAGCATCAATGGGGCCCCCGGGGAGCTGTTTTTT
CASSINGAPGELFF
>NA|few|TRBV21-1|15|TRBJ1-1
TGTGCCAGCAGCAAAGCGAGGGACCTGAACACTGAAGCTTTCTTT
CASSKARDLNTEAFF
>TRBD1|NA|TRBV2|16|TRBJ1-2
TGTGCCAGCAGTGGAGCCCATGACAGGGGGAACTATGGCTACACCTTC
CASSGAHDRGNYGYTF
>NA|NA|TRBV18|16|TRBJ1-1
TGTGCCAGCTCACTTTCTTCGGGACAAAAAAACACTGAAGCTTTCTTT
CASSLSSGQKNTEAFF
>NA|NA|TRBV12-5|15|TRBJ2-1
TGTGCTAGTGGTTTGGTACATAACAGGGACAATGAGCAGTTCTTC
CASGLVHNRDNEQFF
>NA|NA|TRBV19|14|TRBJ1-1
TGTGCCAGTAGTTCTCCAGGGGCCAGGGCTGAAGCTTTCTTT
CASSSPGARAEAFF
>TRBD2|NA|TRBV10-3|13|TRBJ2-3
TGTACCACAGGACTAGCGGTTGGGGATACGCAGTATTTT
CTTGLAVGDTQYF
>NA|NA|TRBV5-4|14|TRBJ2-1
TGTGCCAGCAGCTTGAAAATTTCCTACAATGAGCAGTTCTTC
CASSLKISYNEQFF
>NA|large|TRBV30|12|TRBJ2-7
TGTGCCTGGAGCGGACTTTCCTACGAGCAGTACTTC
CAWSGLSYEQYF
>NA|NA|TRBV11-3|15|TRBJ2-5
TGTGCCAGCAGCTTAGGGGACTCCCACCAAGAGACCCAGTACTTC
CASSLGDSHQETQYF
>TRBD1|NA|TRBV4-1|16|TRBJ2-7
TGCGCCAGCAGCCAGTCCCAGGGGGTGGAATTCTACGAGCAGTACTTC
CASSQSQGVEFYEQYF
>NA|NA|TRBV6-6|13|TRBJ2-2
TGTGCCAGCAGTTATATAAACACCGGGGAGCTGTTTTTT
CASSYINTGELFF
>NA|NA|TRBV6-4|13|TRBJ1-1
TGTGCCAGCAGTGATATGACAGGCACTGAAGCTTTCTTT
CASSDMTGTEAFF
>NA|NA|TRBV21-1|14|TRBJ1-2
TGTGCCAGCGTCCAGAAGGAATTTCTGGACGGCTACACCTTC
CASVQKEFLDGYTF
>NA|NA|TRBV19|14|TRBJ1-1
TGTGCCAGTAGTAGGACAGCTGAGAACACTGAAGCTTTCTTT
CASSRTAENTEAFF
>NA|once|TRBV7-2|14|TRBJ1-2
TGTGCCAGCAGCTTAGCCAGGGAGGACTATGGCTACACCTTC
CASSLAREDYGYTF
>TRBD1|NA|TRBV18|17|TRBJ2-6
TGTGCCAGCTCCCTACTGGGACAGGGCAGTGGGGCCAACGTCCTGACTTTC
CASSLLGQGSGANVLTF
>NA|NA|TRBV30|12|TRBJ1-1
TGTGCCTGGGAGAGGACCTCCACTGAAGCTTTCTTT
CAWERTSTEAFF
>TRBD1|NA|TRBV19|14|TRBJ1-1
TGTGCCAGTAGTCGTTGGGACAGGAACACTGAAGCTTTCTTT
CASSRWDRNTEAFF
>TRBD1|NA|TRBV28|15|TRBJ1-5
TGTGCCAGCAGCGTGGGACAGGGAAGAAATCAGCCCCAGCATTTT
CASSVGQGRNQPQHF
>NA|NA|TRBV9|16|TRBJ1-2
TGTGCCAGCAGCGCCAGAAACCGGGGACACGGCTACGGCTACACCTTC
CASSARNRGHGYGYTF
>NA|NA|TRBV5-1|15|TRBJ2-4
TGCGCCAGCAGCTTACGGACTCGACCGGGCGACATTCAGTACTTC
CASSLRTRPGDIQYF
>NA|NA|TRBV27|13|TRBJ1-2
TGTGCCAGCAGTTTACAAGGGGGCTATGGCTACACCTTC
CASSLQGGYGYTF
>TRBD2|NA|TRBV19|16|TRBJ2-3
TGTGCCAGTAGTATTAGACTAGCGCATAACACAGATACGCAGTATTTT
CASSIRLAHNTDTQYF
>NA|NA|TRBV11-2|15|TRBJ2-7
TGTGCCAGCAGCTTAGAGGGTGGTCTAGCTCGCGAGCAGTACTTC
CASSLEGGLAREQYF
>NA|NA|TRBV13|14|TRBJ2-5
TGTGCCAGCAGCGACCAGGGGGGGAGTCAGACCCAGTACTTC
CASSDQGGSQTQYF
>TRBD1|NA|TRBV7-8|16|TRBJ1-5
TGTGCCAGCAGCTTCTTGACAGGGAATAGCAATCAGCCCCAGCATTTT
CASSFLTGNSNQPQHF